This T cell receptor beta chain is from a study of T cell responses to AZD1222 COVID-19 vaccine. Study-wide findings and caveats: Following two doses of AZD1222, Spike-specific TCR breadth and depth rose.

Germline V gene lookup returns CDR1 LNHDA and CDR2 SQIVND (reference sequence). V lost 6 bases and J lost 3; bases outside the gene matches: 9. This CDR3 is 15 amino acids long. On this clone: The antigen remains unidentified.

Sequenced by immunoSEQ multiplex PCR; TCRdb stores in-frame clones only, minus some. This table holds over 140,000 clones. This sequence was found in an adult in good health. What was sequenced was peripheral blood. The J gene is TRBJ1-1, the V gene TRBV19; 8 bases are shared with TRBD1. CDR3 in amino acids: CASSAQGAVDTEAFF. The CDR3 DNA sequence: TGTGCCAGTAGCGCTCAGGGGGCAGTAGACACTGAAGCTTTCTTT.